The clone carrying this T cell receptor beta chain appeared a few times. This entry comes from a study of blood T cells in healthy people across ages. Study-level information: For every two T cells, template switching captured about one barcoded beta molecule.

CDR1 is LNHNV, CDR2 YYDKDF, per germline (reference sequence). This CDR3 has 15 residues. V was cut by 4 bases and J by 1 base, with 13 bases left in between. PCR was performed a second time for roughly 7 to 12 cycles using a sample-barcoded 5' primer and a J-beta primer mix. With 12 random nucleotides, a template-switch adaptor tagged each individual cDNA molecule. One entry per CDR3 protein, called by TCRdb with MiXCR from the 5' RACE reads. Here the sample spans over 1.5 million distinct CDR3 sequences, around 48% being singletons. Material for sequencing was blood. This TCR derives from a woman aged 40 to 50 in good health. This chain uses TRBV15 with TRBJ2-5, with D possibly matching TRBD1 (5 bases). The CDR3 DNA is TGTGCCACCAGCAACCCAGGGTGGGGCCAAGAGACCCAGTACTTC. Protein: CATSNPGWGQETQYF.